The 22 T cell receptor beta chains presented below share a single source sample, sequenced in a study of identical twins. TCRdb re-called the 5' RACE reads through MiXCR, storing one row per CDR3 protein. This table holds fewer than 350,000 distinct CDR3 sequences, about 8% found once. These data also formed part of another study, on yellow fever vaccine responses in identical twins.

Sequencing was carried out using memory (CD45RO+) T cells sorted from blood. These receptors came from a woman younger than 30 in good health.

The V call is TRBV10-3, the J call TRBJ1-5; D may be TRBD1 (6 bases). V was trimmed by 3 bases and J by 6 bases, leaving 18 bases between them. The germline gives CDR1 ENHRY, CDR2 SYGVKD. This CDR3 is 16 amino acids long. CDR3 loop: CAISDQSKGGSQPQHF. CDR3 in DNA: TGTGCCATCAGTGACCAAAGCAAGGGGGGCAGTCAGCCCCAGCATTTT.

This chain links TRBV24-1 with TRBJ1-2; 7 bases agree with TRBD1. Trimming at V came to 6 bases and at J to 3 bases, leaving 15 bases not matched to a gene. Germline assignment: CDR1 KGHDR and CDR2 SFDVKD. This CDR3 spans 17 amino acids. The CDR3 region is CATSNAMTGLNHYGYTF. CDR3 DNA: TGTGCCACCAGTAACGCCATGACAGGGCTGAATCACTATGGCTACACCTTC.

A note on this clonotype: A much larger clone differs by one base, so this may be a read error. The V call is TRBV6-1, the J call TRBJ2-6; tentative D call: TRBD1 (6 bases). V was cut by 3 bases and J by 0 bases, with 6 bases left in between. This CDR3 is built from 15 residues. The germline gives CDR1 MNHNS, CDR2 SASEGT. CDR3: CASSDRGSGANVLTF. Here the CDR3 DNA reads TGTGCCAGCAGTGACAGGGGCTCTGGGGCCAACGTCCTGACTTTC.

The chain combines TRBV6-5 with TRBJ1-1; D not resolved. The V end lost 8 bases, the J end lost 10 bases, and 14 bases lay between the germline ends. The germline CDR1 and CDR2 sequences are MNHEY and SVGAGI. CDR3 length equals 11 residues. CDR3 region: CASAAQGRAFF. The CDR3 coding sequence is TGTGCCAGCGCCGCCCAAGGAAGAGCTTTCTTT.

This clonotype was recorded many times. This sequence joins TRBV10-3 and TRBJ1-5; 8 positions match TRBD1. The CDR3 is 14 residues long. Trimming cost V 4 bases and J 7 bases; bases outside gene matches: 6. CDR1 and CDR2 (germline): ENHRY, SYGVKD. CDR3: CAISAGTGQQPQHF. CDR3 DNA sequence: TGTGCCATCAGTGCCGGGACAGGACAACAGCCCCAGCATTTT.

This clonotype was picked up many times. This chain uses TRBV28 with TRBJ2-1, with 11 positions matching TRBD2. The germline gives CDR1 MDHEN, CDR2 SYDVKM. The length of the CDR3 is 15 residues. V lost 5 bases and J lost 5; bases outside the gene matches: 5. DNA of the CDR3: TGTGCCAGCAGTCGACTAGCGGGGAAGAACAATGAGCAGTTCTTC. Its translation is CASSRLAGKNNEQFF.

The rearrangement joins TRBV27 to TRBJ2-2, with 8 bases identical to TRBD2. Germline V gene sequence: CDR1 MNHEY, CDR2 SMNVEV (reference sequence). This CDR3 has 16 amino acids. The CDR3 sequence is CFGPSYGTRDTGELFF. The CDR3 nucleotides read TGTTTTGGTCCGTCGTACGGGACTAGAGATACCGGGGAGCTGTTTTTT.

This clonotype was counted between two and nine times. V is TRBV7-6 and J is TRBJ1-6; possibly TRBD1 for D (5 bases). Between the trimmed V and J ends, which lost 3 bases and 7 bases, there was a span of 13 bases. Germline V gives CDR1 SGHVS, CDR2 FNYEAQ. This CDR3 is 15 amino acids long. The CDR3, as DNA: TGTGCCAGCAGCTTTGCCGGGACCCCGAATTCACCCCTCCACTTT. This sequence encodes CASSFAGTPNSPLHF.

The table lists this clonotype with many counts. The rearrangement joins TRBV5-6 to TRBJ1-1, with D maybe TRBD1 (6 bases). The germline V gene has CDR1 SGHDT and CDR2 YYEEEE. The CDR3 covers 15 residues. Trimming stripped 4 bases from V and 2 bases from J, with 15 bases between. The CDR3 DNA is TGTGCCAGCAGCCCCGCGGGGGGCGGAAACACTGAAGCTTTCTTT. This translates into CASSPAGGGNTEAFF.

The rearrangement links TRBV7-9 to TRBJ2-1; 7 nucleotides align to TRBD2. CDR1 is SEHNR, CDR2 FQNEAQ, per germline (reference sequence). This CDR3 has 14 amino acids. Trimming removed 4 bases from V and 4 bases from J; junction bases left unmatched: 4. The DNA of the CDR3 is TGTGCCAGCAGCTCGCGGCGGGAGTACAATGAGCAGTTCTTC. Translating gives CASSSRREYNEQFF. Combining the CDR3 with reference TRBV7-9 and TRBJ2-1 gives the whole variable domain DTGVSQNPRHKITKRGQNVTFRCDPISEHNRLYWYRQTLGQGPEFLTYFQNEAQLEKSRLLSDRFSAERPKGSFSTLEIQRTEQGDSAMYLCASSSRREYNEQFFGPGTRLTVL.

This clonotype was seen repeatedly, ten times or more. CDR3: CASSDGSLGEQYV. The CDR3 coding sequence is TGTGCCAGCAGTGACGGTAGCCTCGGGGAGCAGTACGTC. The rearrangement uses TRBV2 and TRBJ2-7, with no clear D. V lost 3 bases and J 7 bases, leaving 13 bases between the germline ends. CDR3 length equals 13 residues. Germline V gives CDR1 SNHLY, CDR2 FYNNEI.

This clonotype was observed a handful of times. The chain joins TRBV20-1 to TRBJ1-5; D call uncertain. Trimming removed 5 bases at V and 6 bases at J, with 17 bases between. The germline V gene encodes CDR1 DFQATT and CDR2 SNEGSKA (reference sequence). The CDR3 runs to 14 residues. The CDR3 region is CSALQGTSGQPQHF. CDR3 DNA: TGCAGTGCTCTCCAAGGCACATCGGGTCAGCCCCAGCATTTT.

This clonotype turned up a few times. This CDR3 is CASRAGGGRDTQYF. The DNA of the CDR3 is TGTGCCAGTCGAGCGGGAGGAGGTCGGGATACGCAGTATTTT. The chain uses TRBV19 and TRBJ2-3; 9 positions match TRBD2. The CDR3 is 14 amino acids. Germline V gives CDR1 LNHDA, CDR2 SQIVND (reference sequence). The V segment lost 8 bases and the J segment 6 bases; nucleotides outside the gene matches: 9.

This clonotype has just a few counts. V is TRBV11-1 and J is TRBJ2-7, with TRBD1 as a possible D gene (5 bases). Germline CDR1 is SGHAT and CDR2 is FQDESV (reference sequence). Trimming removed 0 bases at V and 5 bases at J, with 23 bases between. This CDR3 has 18 amino acids. The CDR3 DNA follows: TGTGCCAGCAGCTTAGCAACTAACGGACACCTCCAGGGTCACGAGCAGTACTTC. Residues: CASSLATNGHLQGHEQYF.

This clonotype was seen ten or more times. CDR3 amino acids: CASSSIQGSNSPLHF. The CDR3, as DNA: TGTGCCAGCAGCTCCATACAGGGCTCGAATTCACCCCTCCACTTT. The chain links TRBV7-8 to TRBJ1-6; weak D call: TRBD1 (6 bases). V lost 4 bases and J 7 bases, leaving 14 bases between the germline ends. The CDR3 is 15 residues long. The germline CDR1 and CDR2 sequences are SGHVS and FQNEAQ.

The chain links TRBV7-8 to TRBJ2-3, with 13 bases matching TRBD2. Losses at the gene ends were 1 base for V and 1 base for J; bases not matched to a gene: 8. Germline V gene data show CDR1 as SGHVS and CDR2 as FQNEAQ. The CDR3 has 19 amino acids. The CDR3 nucleotides read TGTGCCAGCAGCTTAGTTGGGTTTGGACTAGCGGGAGGCACAGATACGCAGTATTTT. This encodes CASSLVGFGLAGGTDTQYF. Complete variable domain (other parts from reference TRBV7-8 and TRBJ2-3): GAGVSQSPRYKVAKRGQDVALRCDPISGHVSLFWYQQALGQGPEFLTYFQNEAQLDKSGLPSDRFFAERPEGSVSTLKIQRTQQEDSAVYLCASSLVGFGLAGGTDTQYFGPGTRLTVL.

The rearrangement joins TRBV3-1 to TRBJ1-2; unclear D gene. Germline lookup yields CDR1 LGHDT and CDR2 YNNKEL (reference sequence). This CDR3 region has 13 residues. Trimming shortened V by 0 bases and J by 8 bases, and 10 bases separated the two germline ends. This CDR3 is CASSQDHNGGYTF. In DNA form, the CDR3 reads TGTGCCAGCAGCCAAGACCATAATGGAGGCTACACCTTC.

V is TRBV24-1 and J is TRBJ2-1; D unresolved. The CDR3 is 15 residues long. Deletions cut 3 bases from V and 4 bases from J, with 12 bases between. Germline values: CDR1 KGHDR, CDR2 SFDVKD. The DNA of the CDR3 is TGTGCCACCAGTGATGGGGTCCTACTATACAATGAGCAGTTCTTC. Translating gives CATSDGVLLYNEQFF.

J is TRBJ2-5 and V is TRBV7-2; tentatively, D is TRBD1 (6 bases). This CDR3 region has 15 residues. Looked up from germline, CDR1 is SGHTA and CDR2 is FQGNSA. Deletions cut 5 bases from V and 5 bases from J, with 18 bases between. The CDR3 DNA follows: TGTGCCAGCAGCCCGGTACCAGGGGTTTTGGAGACCCAGTACTTC. Translating it yields CASSPVPGVLETQYF.

This clonotype has at least ten counts. The chain joins TRBV5-1 to TRBJ2-5, with D perhaps matching TRBD1 or TRBD2 (5 bases each). Looked up from germline, CDR1 is SGHRS and CDR2 is YFSETQ. Trimming removed 4 bases from V and 0 bases from J, with 10 bases in between. This CDR3 is built from 14 residues. This CDR3 is CASSPGANQETQYF. The CDR3, as DNA: TGCGCCAGCAGCCCCGGGGCGAACCAAGAGACCCAGTACTTC.

There are a few counts of this clonotype. The rearrangement links TRBV19 to TRBJ2-3; TRBD2 matches at 10 bases. With 6 bases clipped from V and 0 bases from J, the junction kept 15 bases outside the gene matches. This CDR3 has 19 residues. Looked up from germline, CDR1 is LNHDA and CDR2 is SQIVND (reference sequence). CDR3 sequence reads: CASSRSKTGTSASTDTQYF. The CDR3 bases are TGTGCCAGTAGCCGCTCAAAAACCGGGACTAGCGCTAGCACAGATACGCAGTATTTT.

This clonotype was counted at least ten times. V is TRBV7-9 and J is TRBJ2-5, with D possibly matching TRBD2 (6 bases). Trimming pared 0 bases from V and 5 bases from J, leaving 13 bases between. The germline gives CDR1 SEHNR, CDR2 FQNEAQ (reference sequence). This CDR3 region has 15 residues. CDR3 DNA: TGTGCCAGCAGCTTAGCAAGACTAGTGGCGGAGACCCAGTACTTC. It encodes CASSLARLVAETQYF.